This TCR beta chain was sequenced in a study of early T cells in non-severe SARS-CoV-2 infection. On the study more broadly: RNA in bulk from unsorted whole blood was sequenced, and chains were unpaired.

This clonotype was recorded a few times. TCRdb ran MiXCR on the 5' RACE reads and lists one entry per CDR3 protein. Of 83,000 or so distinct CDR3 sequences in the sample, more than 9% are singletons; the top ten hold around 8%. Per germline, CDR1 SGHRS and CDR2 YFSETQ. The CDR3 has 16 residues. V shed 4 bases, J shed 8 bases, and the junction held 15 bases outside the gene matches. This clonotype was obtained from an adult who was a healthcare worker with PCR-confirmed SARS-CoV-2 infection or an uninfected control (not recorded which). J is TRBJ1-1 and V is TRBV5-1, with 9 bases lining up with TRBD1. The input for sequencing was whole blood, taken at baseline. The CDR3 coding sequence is TGCGCCAGCAGCGGTAGCCCCGGGACAGGGTCTTCGGAAGCTTTCTTT. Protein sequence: CASSGSPGTGSSEAFF.